The 16 T cell receptor beta chains below all came from one sample that was sequenced in a study of T cells in tuberculosis. Time point reported: new active TB diagnosis, blood taken before or within 7 days of starting treatment. Assay: immunoSEQ multiplex PCR; the TCRdb copy retains only in-frame clones and omits some. The sample records around 49,000 clones, 90% to 95% being singletons. The material was PBMCs, obtained at tuberculosis diagnosis. The receptor source for this set is an adult with tuberculosis.

J is TRBJ1-1 and V is TRBV7-2; 9 bases line up with TRBD1. This CDR3 spans 15 amino acids. Trimming at V came to 6 bases and at J to 5 bases, leaving 10 bases not matched to a gene. The germline gives CDR1 SGHTA, CDR2 FQGNSA. The CDR3 DNA reads TGTGCCAGCAGGTTACAGGGGGCCCCGGGGACTGAAGCTTTCTTT. It yields the protein CASRLQGAPGTEAFF.

Only one count was recorded for this clone. The J gene is TRBJ1-1, the V gene TRBV4-3; 8 bases are shared with TRBD1. The CDR3 covers 18 residues. The J segment lost 1 base and the V segment lost 1 base, leaving 11 bases of the junction unmatched. In germline, CDR1 is LGHNA, CDR2 YSLEER. The chain's CDR3 is CASSQGTGIGRSNTEAFF. The CDR3 DNA sequence: TGCGCCAGCAGCCAAGGGACAGGGATCGGCAGATCGAACACTGAAGCTTTCTTT.

The chain combines TRBV6-1 with TRBJ1-5; 9 positions match TRBD1. Germline assignment: CDR1 MNHNS and CDR2 SASEGT. Unmatched junction bases numbered 15, after V lost 3 bases and J lost 6 bases. CDR3 length equals 18 residues. The CDR3 here is CASSEGPGQGQFGQPQHF. The CDR3 nucleotides are TGTGCCAGCAGTGAGGGACCGGGACAGGGACAATTTGGTCAGCCCCAGCATTTT.

The CDR3 DNA reads as TGTGCCAGCAGCTTACCGGGACAGGGCATCTCTGGAAACACCATATATTTT. Encoded protein: CASSLPGQGISGNTIYF. V is TRBV7-9 and J is TRBJ1-3; 9 nucleotides agree with TRBD1. Germline trimming cut 2 bases from V and 0 bases from J; bases unmatched to any gene: 5. Germline V gene sequence: CDR1 SEHNR, CDR2 FQNEAQ (reference sequence). CDR3 length: 17 amino acids.

In this sample, this clone turned up once. The chain carries TRBV4-1 and TRBJ1-1; TRBD1 might be the D (5 bases). This CDR3 has 18 residues. Germline CDR1 MGHRA, CDR2 YSYEKL. Deletions cut 4 bases from V and 1 base from J, with 22 bases between. CDR3 amino acids: CASSRAPWAGNANTEAFF. The CDR3 nucleotides read TGCGCCAGCAGCCGCGCGCCATGGGCAGGGAATGCGAACACTGAAGCTTTCTTT.

The chain couples TRBV27 to TRBJ1-5; D ambiguous. The V end was cut by 3 bases, the J end by 5 bases, with 8 bases between. The germline V gene encodes CDR1 MNHEY and CDR2 SMNVEV (reference sequence). The CDR3 is made up of 13 amino acids. The CDR3 sequence: CASSLMRYQPQHF. The CDR3 nucleotides read TGTGCCAGCAGTTTGATGCGTTATCAGCCCCAGCATTTT.

V gene TRBV7-2 combines with J gene TRBJ2-7, with TRBD1 matching over 9 bases. Germline-derived CDR1 and CDR2 are SGHTA and FQGNSA. The CDR3 runs to 13 residues. Trimming removed 1 base from V and 6 bases from J; junction bases left unmatched: 1. CDR3 nucleotides: TGTGCCAGCAGCTTAGGGACAGGGGCCGAGCAGTACTTC. It translates to CASSLGTGAEQYF.

CDR3 amino acids: CASRLRSSAQETQYF. In DNA form, the CDR3 reads TGCGCCAGCCGCCTAAGATCGAGCGCCCAAGAGACCCAGTACTTC. This chain joins TRBV5-1 and TRBJ2-5; no reliable D call. Germline V lookup: CDR1 SGHRS, CDR2 YFSETQ. With 7 bases removed from V and 1 base from J, the gap between germline ends came to 17 bases. The CDR3 runs to 15 residues.

J is TRBJ2-7 and V is TRBV28; 10 nucleotides match TRBD2. Germline V gene sequence: CDR1 MDHEN, CDR2 SYDVKM. This CDR3 is built from 16 residues. V trimming: 8 bases; J trimming: 7 bases; junction bases outside the gene matches: 17. DNA of the CDR3: TGTGCCAGCGGGATTATAGCGGGAGGTCCCCTTAGAGAGCAGTACTTC. This codes for CASGIIAGGPLREQYF. Drawing the rest from reference TRBV28 and TRBJ2-7, the complete variable domain is DVKVTQSSRYLVKRTGEKVFLECVQDMDHENMFWYRQDPGLGLRLIYFSYDVKMKEKGDIPEGYSVSREKKERFSLILESASTNQTSMYLCASGIIAGGPLREQYFGPGTRLTVT.

V usage is TRBV4-2 and J usage is TRBJ1-2; D not certain. The CDR3 is 15 amino acids. The V end was cut by 0 bases, the J end by 0 bases, with 8 bases between. CDR1 is LGHNA and CDR2 is YNFKEQ in the germline V gene. In nucleotides, the CDR3 is TGTGCCAGCAGCCAAGAAGTCAGGACTAACTATGGCTACACCTTC. It yields the protein CASSQEVRTNYGYTF.

The rearrangement links TRBV28 to TRBJ1-2; D is possibly TRBD1 (5 bases). V dropped 4 bases and J dropped 4 bases, with 16 bases sitting between them. The CDR3 is 15 amino acids. The germline V gene encodes CDR1 MDHEN and CDR2 SYDVKM. The CDR3, as DNA: TGTGCCAGCAGTTCTTCAGGGCAGTGGGGCTATGGCTACACCTTC. Encoded protein: CASSSSGQWGYGYTF.

The rearrangement uses TRBV30 and TRBJ2-1, with TRBD2 identical over 11 bases. CDR1 GTSNPN and CDR2 SVGIG come from the germline V gene (reference sequence). J gave up 7 bases and V 1 base, and 3 bases lay outside the gene matches. CDR3 length: 14 amino acids. CDR3 bases: TGTGCCTGGAGTGGACTAGCGGGGTTAAATGAGCAGTTCTTC. This gives the protein CAWSGLAGLNEQFF.

The chain joins TRBV4-2 to TRBJ2-6, with 9 bases fitting TRBD1. The germline CDR1 and CDR2 sequences are LGHNA and YNFKEQ. The CDR3 has 20 residues. Trimming cost V 0 bases and J 1 base; bases outside gene matches: 10. The CDR3 is CASSQEANRGLSSGANVLTF. DNA of the CDR3: TGTGCCAGCAGCCAAGAGGCAAACAGGGGGCTCTCTTCTGGGGCCAACGTCCTGACTTTC.

The chain combines TRBV4-3 with TRBJ2-1; D call uncertain. The CDR3 runs to 16 residues. The germline V gene encodes CDR1 LGHNA and CDR2 YSLEER. Trimming took 0 bases from V and 4 from J, leaving 13 bases between them. The DNA of the CDR3 is TGCGCCAGCAGCCAAGATCGTAGTGTCCCATACAATGAGCAGTTCTTC. Protein product: CASSQDRSVPYNEQFF.

The chain couples TRBV10-3 to TRBJ2-7; 8 nucleotides match TRBD1. V lost 4 bases and J lost 2; bases outside the gene matches: 10. Germline values: CDR1 ENHRY, CDR2 SYGVKD. CDR3 length equals 16 residues. CDR3 sequence reads: CAISGSGRGRAYEQYF. The CDR3 bases are TGTGCCATCAGTGGGTCAGGCAGGGGGCGAGCCTACGAGCAGTACTTC.

This chain links TRBV19 with TRBJ2-2, with a possible D match to TRBD1 (7 bases). The CDR3 is 17 amino acids. V gave up 4 bases and J gave up 3 bases, with 18 bases separating them. The V gene's germline CDR1 is LNHDA and CDR2 SQIVND (reference sequence). CDR3 sequence: CASSTSTGRTDTGELFF. The DNA for the CDR3 is TGTGCCAGTAGTACCTCGACAGGGAGGACGGACACCGGGGAGCTGTTTTTT. Full variable domain (rest looked up from reference TRBV19 and TRBJ2-2): DGGITQSPKYLFRKEGQNVTLSCEQNLNHDAMYWYRQDPGQGLRLIYYSQIVNDFQKGDIAEGYSVSREKKESFPLTVTSAQKNPTAFYLCASSTSTGRTDTGELFFGEGSRLTVL.